This TCR beta chain is from a study of shared clonotypes between healthy human individuals (dated by TCRdb to 2019 to 2021). With respect to the entire study: The cohort included three men and two women between 18 and 49 years of age. For each donor, three plates each were used for CD4 naive and CD4 memory, two plates were used for CD8 naive, and one plate was used for CD8 memory. Blood TCR repertoires of five healthy adults were deeply sequenced to estimate repertoire size and the extent of clonotype sharing between individuals. Different laboratories and diverse techniques were used to prepare libraries and sequence TCR repertoires, to increase sequencing depth and limit assay-specific biases. Between about 0.94 and 8.9 billion PBMCs per donor were obtained by leukapheresis. General conclusions and limits of the study: Because the study included only a small number of donors, the genetic and exposure-history diversity represented was limited. Rarefaction of sorted-subset datasets indicated incomplete sequencing despite the large sequencing depth. Clonotypes shared by all four sorted-subset donors showed higher generation probabilities than non-shared clonotypes. Pairwise subsampling led to the expectation that sequencing depth would affect the degree of clonotype sharing among donors. Sampling was limited to blood, and TCR repertoires in tissue likely differ from TCR repertoires in blood. Larger estimated clonotype richness was generally found for naive subsets than for memory subsets. Across a few donors, approximately 4.9% of naive CD4, roughly 3.3% of naive CD8, under 2.5% of memory CD4, and about 0.44% of memory CD8 clonotypes were shared.

About this clone: No cognate antigen has been identified for it. Nothing much larger sits one base from this clone, and base qualities are not available.

TCR CDR3 regions were amplified from genomic DNA by multiplex PCR using the deep immunoSEQ assay. Extracted genomic DNA from each cell subset was spread evenly across all wells of several immunoSEQ 96-well plates, with each plate serving as a replicate. Each replicate PCR for sorted subsets received approximately 200 ng genomic DNA, equal to roughly 29,000 T cell genomes. Purified libraries were measured with a Qubit 3.0 fluorometer, size-checked on a Bioanalyzer 2100, and measured again with the KAPA Library Quantification kit. A separate single-read 150-cycle Illumina NextSeq 550 flow cell was used to sequence each immunoSEQ 96-well plate. Under the source paper's analysis protocol: The immunoSEQ output contained only junctional sequences without quality scores, so filtering could not match that applied to full-length reads. Sequences were annotated with PyIR, a Python wrapper for IgBLAST v1.9, and V/J genes and CDR3 were assigned using IMGT germline references. Reads with weak V/J assignments (E-value above 1e-6), missing CDR3, stop codons, out-of-frame junctions, or ambiguous translated residues were removed. V3J clonotypes were defined by identical inferred V gene, J gene, and CDR3 amino acid sequence. Percentage overlap between repertoires was computed as shared unique clonotypes divided by the size of the smaller repertoire. Richness of each repertoire was evaluated using RTK rarefaction, the Chao1 estimator, and Recon v2.1 estimates of unobserved clonotypes. For all TCRbeta clonotypes obtained by the gDNA method from four donors, generation probabilities were computed with OLGA. TCRdb carries this immuneACCESS record with in-frame sequences only. Its versions omit some clonotypes, under half of them owing to an unresolved V gene in the studies checked, with the rest unexplained. Clone size and the V and J calls come from that table; the DNA yielded D and trimming. The sample data list some 2 million clones, and just under 95% of these were observed just once. In total, the top ten clones hold 1% to 1.5% of the sample.

For the CD8 naive samples, CD45RO-negative cells were positively selected for CCR7, yielding a CD45RA+CCR7+ population from which TemRA cells were excluded. Healthy HIV-negative adults with no recently reported acute infections or vaccinations were included as donors. All donors were Caucasian adults living in Nashville, Tennessee, USA. Blood was obtained by leukapheresis, after which PBMCs were separated by Ficoll-Histopaque density gradient centrifugation and cryopreserved in liquid nitrogen vapor phase. Analytical flow cytometry was used to check the purity and quantity of each magnetically sorted T cell population. Genomic DNA was isolated from each sorted fraction and quantified by UV absorbance on a Nanodrop 2000c. Sequences SEHNR (CDR1) and FQNEAQ (CDR2) are obtained from the germline V gene (reference sequence). Including cysteine and phenylalanine, the CDR3 has 14 amino acids. Only the CDR3 DNA is retained, 42 bases long and in frame from the first base. V gives up 5 bases and J gives up 0 bases, and the segment between their germline ends measures 9 bases.

The clonotype was recovered from a man between 18 and 35 years old in good health. The specimen sequenced was naive CD8+ T cells sorted from blood. This sample's cell subset or site label indicates: CD45RA+CCR7+. Recombination connected TRBV7-9 to TRBJ2-3, with the D gene not confidently named. The nucleotide sequence is TGTGCCAGCAGCCCTCACTCCAGCACAGATACGCAGTATTTT. It specifies CASSPHSSTDTQYF. With all but the CDR3 taken from the reference TRBV7-9 and TRBJ2-3 genes, the full variable domain is: DTGVSQNPRHKITKRGQNVTFRCDPISEHNRLYWYRQTLGQGPEFLTYFQNEAQLEKSRLLSDRFSAERPKGSFSTLEIQRTEQGDSAMYLCASSPHSSTDTQYFGPGTRLTVL.